This T cell receptor beta chain emerged from a study of T cells in localized non-small cell lung cancer. The CDR3 is 13 amino acids. The V gene end was trimmed by 5 bases and the J gene end by 1 base; junction bases not matched to a gene: 1. Looked up from germline, CDR1 is SGHTA and CDR2 is FQGTGA. This clone was seen more than once but under ten times. What it binds is unknown. The study, taken as a whole, reports: Appearing in adjacent lung were a median about 57 of the top 100 tumor clones.

Sequencing was performed with immunoSEQ multiplex PCR; in TCRdb, only in-frame clones are kept and a portion is missing. Of 13,000 to 15,000 clones in the sample, approximately 84% were seen once. This sequence was found in a female donor aged 60 or older with stage I squamous cell lung carcinoma. J is TRBJ1-1 and V is TRBV7-3; TRBD1 aligns across 7 bases. Sequencing was performed on peripheral blood, taken before any cancer treatment. CDR3 protein: CASSHRGNTEAFF. CDR3 sequence (DNA): TGTGCCAGCAGCCACAGGGGGAACACTGAAGCTTTCTTT.